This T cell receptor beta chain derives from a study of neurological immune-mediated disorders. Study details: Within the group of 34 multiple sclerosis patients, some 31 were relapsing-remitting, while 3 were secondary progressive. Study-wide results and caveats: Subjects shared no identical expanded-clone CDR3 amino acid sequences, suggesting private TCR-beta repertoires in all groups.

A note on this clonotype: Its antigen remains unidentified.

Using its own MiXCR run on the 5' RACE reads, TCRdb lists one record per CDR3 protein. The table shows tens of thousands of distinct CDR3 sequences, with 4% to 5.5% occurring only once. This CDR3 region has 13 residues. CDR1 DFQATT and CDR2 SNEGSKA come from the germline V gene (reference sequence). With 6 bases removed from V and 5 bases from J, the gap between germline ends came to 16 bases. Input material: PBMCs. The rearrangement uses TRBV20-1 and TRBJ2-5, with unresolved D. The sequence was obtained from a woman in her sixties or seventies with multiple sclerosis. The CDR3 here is CSAPAPFSETQYF. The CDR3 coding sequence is TGCAGTGCACCTGCCCCGTTCAGTGAGACCCAGTACTTC.